The clone carrying this T cell receptor beta chain occurred many times. This sample is part of a study of early T cells in non-severe SARS-CoV-2 infection. Individual cDNA molecules received unique molecular identifiers during library preparation. TCRdb ran MiXCR on the 5' RACE reads and lists one entry per CDR3 protein. Here the sample spans tens of thousands of distinct CDR3 sequences, less than 8.5% being singletons. The sample was whole blood. This receptor was obtained from an adult who was a healthcare worker with PCR-confirmed SARS-CoV-2 infection or an uninfected control (not recorded which).

In DNA form, the CDR3 reads TGCAGTGCCACGTTGTCAAGGGGGACATATGGCTACACCTTC. This codes for CSATLSRGTYGYTF. V is TRBV20-1 and J is TRBJ1-2, with D maybe TRBD1 (6 bases). The CDR3 runs 14 residues. Germline CDR1 reads DFQATT; CDR2 reads SNEGSKA (reference sequence). Trimming took 6 bases from V and 5 from J, leaving 19 bases between them.